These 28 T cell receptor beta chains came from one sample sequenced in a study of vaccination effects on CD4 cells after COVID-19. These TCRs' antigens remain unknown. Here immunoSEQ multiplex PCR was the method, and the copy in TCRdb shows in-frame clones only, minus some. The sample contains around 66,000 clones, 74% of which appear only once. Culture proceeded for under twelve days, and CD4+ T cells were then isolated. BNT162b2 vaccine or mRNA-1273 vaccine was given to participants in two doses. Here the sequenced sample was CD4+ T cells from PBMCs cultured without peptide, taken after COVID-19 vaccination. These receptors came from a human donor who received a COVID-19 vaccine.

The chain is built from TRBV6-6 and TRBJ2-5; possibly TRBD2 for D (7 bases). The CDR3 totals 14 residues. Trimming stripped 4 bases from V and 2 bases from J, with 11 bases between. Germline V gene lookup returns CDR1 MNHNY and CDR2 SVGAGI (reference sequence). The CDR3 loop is CASSSGRGQETQYF. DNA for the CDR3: TGTGCCAGCAGTTCGGGGAGGGGGCAAGAGACCCAGTACTTC.

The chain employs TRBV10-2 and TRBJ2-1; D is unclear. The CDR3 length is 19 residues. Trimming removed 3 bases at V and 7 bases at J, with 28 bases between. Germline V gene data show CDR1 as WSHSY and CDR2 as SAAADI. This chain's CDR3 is CASSEGFRPRPSSGNEQFF. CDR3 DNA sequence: TGCGCCAGCAGTGAAGGATTTAGGCCGAGACCCAGTTCGGGTAATGAGCAGTTCTTC.

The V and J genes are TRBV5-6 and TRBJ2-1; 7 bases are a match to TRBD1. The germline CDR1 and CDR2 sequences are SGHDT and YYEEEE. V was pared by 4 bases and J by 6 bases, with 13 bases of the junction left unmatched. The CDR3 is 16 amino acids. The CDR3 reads CASSATNLNRGNEQFF. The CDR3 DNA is TGTGCCAGCAGCGCGACGAATTTAAACAGGGGCAATGAGCAGTTCTTC.

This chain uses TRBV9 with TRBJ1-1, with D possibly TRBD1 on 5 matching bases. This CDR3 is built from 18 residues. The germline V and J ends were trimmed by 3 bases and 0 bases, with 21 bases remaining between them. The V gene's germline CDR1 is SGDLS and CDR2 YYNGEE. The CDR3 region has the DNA TGTGCCAGCAGCGCCCCGGGGCAGGGAAAAGATCTGAACACTGAAGCTTTCTTT. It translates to CASSAPGQGKDLNTEAFF.

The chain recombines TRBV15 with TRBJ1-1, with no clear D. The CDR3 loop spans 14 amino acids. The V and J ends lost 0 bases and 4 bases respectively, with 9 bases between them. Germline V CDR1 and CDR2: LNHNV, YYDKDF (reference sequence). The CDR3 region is CATSRDGSGTEAFF. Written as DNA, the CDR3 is TGTGCCACCAGCAGAGATGGCTCGGGCACTGAAGCTTTCTTT.

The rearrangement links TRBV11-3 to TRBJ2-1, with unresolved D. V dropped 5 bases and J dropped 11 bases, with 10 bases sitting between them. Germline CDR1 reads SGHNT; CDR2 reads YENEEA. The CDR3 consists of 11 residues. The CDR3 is CASSQAGKQFF. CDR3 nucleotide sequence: TGTGCCAGCAGCCAGGCCGGTAAGCAGTTCTTC.

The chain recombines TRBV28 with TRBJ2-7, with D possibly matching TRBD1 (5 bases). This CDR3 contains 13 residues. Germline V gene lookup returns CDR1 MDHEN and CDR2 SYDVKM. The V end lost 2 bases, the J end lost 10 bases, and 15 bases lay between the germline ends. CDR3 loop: CASSLNIGQGQYV. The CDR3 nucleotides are TGTGCCAGCAGTTTAAATATTGGGCAGGGTCAGTACGTC.

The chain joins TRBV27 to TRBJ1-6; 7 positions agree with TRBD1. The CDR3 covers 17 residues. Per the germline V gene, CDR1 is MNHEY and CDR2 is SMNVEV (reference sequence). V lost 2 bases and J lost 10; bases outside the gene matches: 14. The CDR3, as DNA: TGTGCCAGCAGTTTAAGGGGGCCGGGGGTTGCTGTGTCACCCCTCCACTTT. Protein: CASSLRGPGVAVSPLHF.

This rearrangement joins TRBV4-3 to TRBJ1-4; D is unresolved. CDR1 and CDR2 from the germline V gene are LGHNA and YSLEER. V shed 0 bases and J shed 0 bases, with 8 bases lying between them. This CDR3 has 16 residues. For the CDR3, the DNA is TGCGCCAGCAGCCAAGATGTGAGGGCAACTAATGAAAAACTGTTTTTT. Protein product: CASSQDVRATNEKLFF.

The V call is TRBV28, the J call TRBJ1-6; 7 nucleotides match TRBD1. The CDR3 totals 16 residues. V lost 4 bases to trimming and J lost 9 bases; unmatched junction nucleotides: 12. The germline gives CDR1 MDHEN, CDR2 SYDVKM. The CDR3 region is CASSSLTGPIGSPLHF. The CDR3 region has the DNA TGTGCCAGCAGTTCTCTGACAGGGCCCATTGGTTCACCCCTCCACTTT.

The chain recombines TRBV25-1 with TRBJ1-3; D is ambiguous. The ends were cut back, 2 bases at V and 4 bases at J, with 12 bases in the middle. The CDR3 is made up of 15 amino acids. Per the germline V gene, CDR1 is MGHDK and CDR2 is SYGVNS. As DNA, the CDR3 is TGTGCCAGCAGTGAAGGTGGCGGGGTCGGAAACACCATATATTTT. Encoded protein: CASSEGGGVGNTIYF. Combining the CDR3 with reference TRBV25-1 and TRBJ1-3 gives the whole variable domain EADIYQTPRYLVIGTGKKITLECSQTMGHDKMYWYQQDPGMELHLIHYSYGVNSTEKGDLSSESTVSRIRTEHFPLTLESARPSHTSQYLCASSEGGGVGNTIYFGEGSWLTVV.

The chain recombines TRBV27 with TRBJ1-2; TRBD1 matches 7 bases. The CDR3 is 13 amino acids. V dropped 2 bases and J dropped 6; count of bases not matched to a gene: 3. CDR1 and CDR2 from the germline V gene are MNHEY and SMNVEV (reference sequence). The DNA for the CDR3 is TGTGCCAGCAGTTTAGTGACAGGGCATGGCTACACCTTC. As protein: CASSLVTGHGYTF.

The DNA of the CDR3 is TGTGCCAGCAGTATTAGGGCGGGGGACGAGCAGTACGTC. Amino acids: CASSIRAGDEQYV. V gene TRBV6-5 combines with J gene TRBJ2-7; 7 bases agree with TRBD2. The junction had 6 bases not matched to a gene; V was cut back by 5 bases and J by 5 bases. There are 13 residues in the CDR3. Germline V gene sequence: CDR1 MNHEY, CDR2 SVGAGI.

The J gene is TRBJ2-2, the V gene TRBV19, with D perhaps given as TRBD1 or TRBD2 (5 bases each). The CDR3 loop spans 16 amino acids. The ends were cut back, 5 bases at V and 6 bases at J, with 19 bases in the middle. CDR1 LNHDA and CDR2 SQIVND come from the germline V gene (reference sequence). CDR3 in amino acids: CASSPNRQGDAGELFF. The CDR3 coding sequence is TGTGCCAGTAGTCCCAATCGGCAGGGAGACGCCGGGGAGCTGTTTTTT.

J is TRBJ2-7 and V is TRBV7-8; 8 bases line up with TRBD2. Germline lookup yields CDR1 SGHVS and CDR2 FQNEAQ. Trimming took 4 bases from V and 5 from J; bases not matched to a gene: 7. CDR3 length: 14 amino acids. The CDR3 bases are TGTGCCAGCAGCTCACGGGAGGGATCTCACGAGCAGTACGTC. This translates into CASSSREGSHEQYV.

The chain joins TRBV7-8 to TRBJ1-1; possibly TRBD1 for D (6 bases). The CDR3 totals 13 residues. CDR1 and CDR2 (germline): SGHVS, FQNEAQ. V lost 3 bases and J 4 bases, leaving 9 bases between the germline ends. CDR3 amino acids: CASSFRRGTEAFF. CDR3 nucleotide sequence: TGTGCCAGCAGCTTCCGCAGGGGCACTGAAGCTTTCTTT.

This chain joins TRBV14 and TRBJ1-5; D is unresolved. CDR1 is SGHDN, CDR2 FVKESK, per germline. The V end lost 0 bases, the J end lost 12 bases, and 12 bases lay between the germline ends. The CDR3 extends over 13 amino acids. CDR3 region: CASSQEVAGIQHF. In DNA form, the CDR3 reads TGTGCCAGCAGCCAAGAGGTGGCGGGGATCCAGCATTTT.

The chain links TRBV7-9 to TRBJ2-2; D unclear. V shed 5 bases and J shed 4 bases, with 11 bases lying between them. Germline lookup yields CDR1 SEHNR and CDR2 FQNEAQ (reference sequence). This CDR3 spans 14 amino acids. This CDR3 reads CASSVISGTGELFF. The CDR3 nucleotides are TGTGCCAGCAGCGTTATCTCGGGCACCGGGGAGCTGTTTTTT.

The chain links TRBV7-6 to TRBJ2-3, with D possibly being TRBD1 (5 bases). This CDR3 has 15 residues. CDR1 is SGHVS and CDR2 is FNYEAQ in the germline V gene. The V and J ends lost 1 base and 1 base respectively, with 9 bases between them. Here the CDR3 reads CASSLGWGGTDTQYF. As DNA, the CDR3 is TGTGCCAGCAGCTTAGGGTGGGGCGGCACAGATACGCAGTATTTT.

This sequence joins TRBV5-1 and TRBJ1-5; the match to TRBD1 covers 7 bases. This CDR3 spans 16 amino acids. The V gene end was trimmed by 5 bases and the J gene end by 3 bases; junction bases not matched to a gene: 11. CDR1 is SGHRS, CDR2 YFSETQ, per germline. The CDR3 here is CASRETSGTDNQPQHF. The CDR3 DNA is TGCGCCAGCAGAGAGACATCCGGGACAGACAATCAGCCCCAGCATTTT.

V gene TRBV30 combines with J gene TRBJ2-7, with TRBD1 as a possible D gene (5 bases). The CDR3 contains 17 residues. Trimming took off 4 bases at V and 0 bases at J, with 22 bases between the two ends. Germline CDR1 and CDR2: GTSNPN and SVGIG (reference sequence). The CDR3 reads CAWTLTRLGESSYEQYV. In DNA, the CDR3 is TGTGCCTGGACACTCACCCGATTAGGGGAAAGCTCCTACGAGCAGTACGTC.

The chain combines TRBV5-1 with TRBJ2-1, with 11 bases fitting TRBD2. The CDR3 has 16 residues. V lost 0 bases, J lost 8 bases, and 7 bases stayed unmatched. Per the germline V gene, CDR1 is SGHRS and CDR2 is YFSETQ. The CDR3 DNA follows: TGCGCCAGCAGCTTGGTTAGCGGGGGGGCGTTTGATGAGCAGTTCTTC. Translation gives CASSLVSGGAFDEQFF.

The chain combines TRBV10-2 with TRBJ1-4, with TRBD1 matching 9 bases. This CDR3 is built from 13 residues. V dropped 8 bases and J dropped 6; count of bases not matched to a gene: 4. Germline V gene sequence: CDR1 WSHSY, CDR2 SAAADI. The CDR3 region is CASSRDRDEKLFF. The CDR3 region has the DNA TGCGCCAGCTCGCGGGACAGGGATGAAAAACTGTTTTTT.

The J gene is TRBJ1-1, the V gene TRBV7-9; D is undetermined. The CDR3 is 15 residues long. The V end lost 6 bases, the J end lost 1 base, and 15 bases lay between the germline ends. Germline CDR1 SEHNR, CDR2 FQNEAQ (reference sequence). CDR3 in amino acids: CASRSNSAPNTEAFF. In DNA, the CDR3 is TGTGCCAGCAGATCTAACAGCGCTCCGAACACTGAAGCTTTCTTT. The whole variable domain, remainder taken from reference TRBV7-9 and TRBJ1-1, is DTGVSQNPRHKITKRGQNVTFRCDPISEHNRLYWYRQTLGQGPEFLTYFQNEAQLEKSRLLSDRFSAERPKGSFSTLEIQRTEQGDSAMYLCASRSNSAPNTEAFFGQGTRLTVV.

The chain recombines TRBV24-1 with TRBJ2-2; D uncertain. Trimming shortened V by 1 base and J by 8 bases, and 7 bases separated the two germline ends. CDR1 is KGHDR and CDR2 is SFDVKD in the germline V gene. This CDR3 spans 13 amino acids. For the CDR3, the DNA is TGTGCCACCAGTGATTTCTACTCAGGGGAGCTGTTTTTT. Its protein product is CATSDFYSGELFF.

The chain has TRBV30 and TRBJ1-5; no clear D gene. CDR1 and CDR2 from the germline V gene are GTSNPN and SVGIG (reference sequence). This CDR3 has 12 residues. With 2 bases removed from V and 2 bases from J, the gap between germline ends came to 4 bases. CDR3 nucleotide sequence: TGTGCCTGGAGTCAGGGCAATCAGCCCCAGCATTTT. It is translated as CAWSQGNQPQHF.

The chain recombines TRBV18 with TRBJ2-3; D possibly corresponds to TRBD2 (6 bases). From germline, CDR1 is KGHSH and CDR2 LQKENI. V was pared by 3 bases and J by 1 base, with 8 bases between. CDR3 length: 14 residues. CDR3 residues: CASSPERGTDTQYF. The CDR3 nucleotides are TGTGCCAGCTCACCCGAGCGGGGCACAGATACGCAGTATTTT.

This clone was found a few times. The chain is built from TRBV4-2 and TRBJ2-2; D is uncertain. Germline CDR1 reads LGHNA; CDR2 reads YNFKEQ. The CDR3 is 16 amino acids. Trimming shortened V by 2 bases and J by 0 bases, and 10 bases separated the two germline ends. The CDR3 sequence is CASSQFNAANTGELFF. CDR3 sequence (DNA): TGTGCCAGCAGCCAATTTAACGCGGCGAACACCGGGGAGCTGTTTTTT.